The clone carrying this TCR beta chain came up many times. What it recognizes is unknown. This sample was included in a study of T cells in Graves' hyperthyroidism and ophthalmopathy. Among ophthalmopathy patients, the Clinical Activity Score reached at least 3, the NOSPECS grade reached at least 4, and duration remained under 3 months. The diagnostic basis comprised clinical symptoms, serum thyroxine and TRAb, thyroid ultrasound and orbital computed tomography. Amplification of TCR beta CDR3 regions used RNA as the template. RT-PCR in the first round (using the HTBI primer set) targeted the TCR CDR3. One entry per CDR3 protein, called by TCRdb with MiXCR from the multiplex PCR reads. This table holds fewer than 350,000 distinct CDR3 sequences, around a sixth found once. Study-wide results and limits: Among thyroid clonotypes expanded above 0.001, most also appeared in blood. Progression to ophthalmopathy was predicted a median of approximately 6.4 months early.

Germline lookup yields CDR1 SGHAT and CDR2 FQDESV (reference sequence). V was clipped by 5 bases and J by 1 base, with 21 bases between them. The CDR3 consists of 17 residues. This chain uses TRBV11-1 with TRBJ2-7; D is possibly TRBD2 (7 bases). The sequence came from a middle-aged woman with Graves' ophthalmopathy. The source material was blood. CDR3 sequence reads: CASSPGGGRAESYEQYF. The CDR3 coding sequence is TGTGCCAGCAGCCCTGGGGGGGGCAGGGCGGAATCCTACGAGCAGTACTTC.